A selection of T cell receptor beta chains follows, all from one sample in a study of blood T cell repertoires in COVID-19. Here immunoSEQ multiplex PCR was the method, and the copy in TCRdb shows in-frame clones only, minus some. The sample records 60,000 to 90,000 clones, 75% to 90% being singletons. The specimen sequenced was peripheral blood. These TCRs come from a man aged 55-75 years with active or convalescent COVID-19. Each CDR3 is given with its conserved first and last residue. The D gene is left open where the match is weak. Rows give clone size only sometimes, using once, few, many, or a class for an expanded clone.

d_call	v_call	j_call	cdr3_length	clone_size	cdr3_aa	cdr3_nt
-	TRBV19	TRBJ1-2	13	-	CASSIQGDYGYTF	TGTGCCAGTAGTATTCAGGGCGACTATGGCTACACCTTC
TRBD1	TRBV3-1/TRBV3-2	TRBJ2-2	14	-	CASSQKTGAGELFF	TGTGCCAGCAGCCAAAAGACAGGGGCCGGGGAGCTGTTTTTT
TRBD2	TRBV5-1	TRBJ2-5	16	-	CASSLASGGPGETQYF	TGCGCCAGCAGCCTCGCTAGCGGGGGGCCGGGAGAGACCCAGTACTTC
TRBD1	TRBV6-5	TRBJ2-7	15	few	CASSSADRVSYEQYF	TGTGCCAGCAGTTCCGCGGACAGGGTAAGCTACGAGCAGTACTTC
TRBD1	TRBV12-3/TRBV12-4	TRBJ1-1	13	-	CASSLTGRTEAFF	TGTGCCAGCAGCTTGACAGGGCGGACTGAAGCTTTCTTT
-	TRBV19	TRBJ2-2	15	few	CASRPGQLNTGELFF	TGTGCCAGTAGGCCCGGACAGCTGAACACCGGGGAGCTGTTTTTT
TRBD1	TRBV7-9	TRBJ1-2	15	-	CASSLAMDRVDGYTF	TGTGCCAGCAGCTTAGCAATGGACAGGGTCGATGGCTACACCTTC
TRBD1	TRBV19	TRBJ1-5	15	-	CASSSDRVGNQPQHF	TGTGCCAGTAGTTCGGACAGGGTGGGCAATCAGCCCCAGCATTTT
TRBD2	TRBV29-1	TRBJ2-7	15	-	CSVSRLAGLYYEQYF	TGCAGCGTTTCCCGACTAGCGGGGCTTTACTACGAGCAGTACTTC
TRBD1	TRBV15	TRBJ2-7	17	-	CATSRDSPTGSSYEQYF	TGTGCCACCAGCAGAGATAGCCCGACAGGGAGCTCCTACGAGCAGTACTTC
TRBD1	TRBV29-1	TRBJ1-5	15	-	CSVGTGRGGNQPQHF	TGCAGCGTTGGGACAGGGAGAGGAGGGAATCAGCCCCAGCATTTT
TRBD2	TRBV14	TRBJ2-1	16	-	CASSRSGSGAYNEQFF	TGTGCCAGCAGCCGTAGCGGGTCTGGCGCCTACAATGAGCAGTTCTTC
-	TRBV6-4	TRBJ2-2	15	-	CASSRLGLYTGELFF	TGTGCCAGCAGTAGACTGGGTTTATACACCGGGGAGCTGTTTTTT
TRBD1	TRBV18	TRBJ1-6	15	-	CASSRDRQGNSPLHF	TGTGCCAGCTCACGGGACCGACAGGGTAATTCACCCCTCCACTTT
-	TRBV12-3/TRBV12-4	TRBJ2-7	12	-	CASSYRPTEQYF	TGTGCCAGCAGTTACAGACCTACAGAGCAGTACTTC
-	TRBV7-8	TRBJ2-1	13	-	CASSPRASNEQFF	TGTGCCAGCAGCCCCCGAGCGAGCAATGAGCAGTTCTTC
-	TRBV11-2	TRBJ2-2	16	-	CASSFWRPEKTGELFF	TGTGCCAGCAGCTTCTGGAGGCCCGAAAAAACCGGGGAGCTGTTTTTT
TRBD1	TRBV27	TRBJ1-4	15	-	CASSYSQGAREKLFF	TGTGCCAGCAGTTACTCACAGGGGGCAAGAGAAAAACTGTTTTTT
TRBD1	TRBV9	TRBJ2-5	14	-	CASSGTGVQETQYF	TGTGCCAGCAGCGGGACAGGGGTACAAGAGACCCAGTACTTC
TRBD1	TRBV5-1	TRBJ1-1	17	-	CASSPSGQGARNTEAFF	TGCGCCAGCAGCCCCAGTGGGCAGGGGGCTAGGAACACTGAAGCTTTCTTT
TRBD2	TRBV9	TRBJ2-1	15	-	CASTWGSGGASEQFF	TGTGCCAGCACCTGGGGTAGCGGGGGGGCGAGTGAGCAGTTCTTC
-	TRBV4-1	TRBJ1-4	13	-	CASSQVRSEKLFF	TGCGCCAGCAGCCAAGTCAGGTCTGAAAAACTGTTTTTT
-	TRBV6-5	TRBJ2-7	16	-	CASSSRQTRSSYEQYF	TGTGCCAGCAGTTCCCGACAAACCAGAAGCTCCTACGAGCAGTACTTC
-	TRBV7-2	TRBJ2-2	14	-	CASSFSGNTGELFF	TGTGCCAGCAGCTTTAGCGGCAACACCGGGGAGCTGTTTTTT
TRBD2	TRBV19	TRBJ2-5	13	-	CASTGGAQETQYF	TGTGCCAGTACGGGGGGGGCACAAGAGACCCAGTACTTC
TRBD2	TRBV7-2	TRBJ2-3	15	once	CASSFKRGGQDTQYF	TGTGCCAGCAGCTTCAAGCGGGGGGGACAAGATACGCAGTATTTT
-	TRBV19	TRBJ1-1	15	-	CASSIQREVNTEAFF	TGTGCCAGTAGTATCCAACGGGAAGTGAACACTGAAGCTTTCTTT
TRBD1	TRBV25-1	TRBJ1-4	12	-	CASSSTQGALRF	TGTGCCAGCAGTAGCACACAGGGGGCCCTCCGTTTT
-	TRBV30	TRBJ1-6	13	many	CAWSVRWNSPLHF	TGTGCCTGGAGTGTGAGATGGAATTCACCCCTCCACTTT
-	TRBV27	TRBJ1-1	17	-	CASTWRPTSRLHTEAFF	TGTGCCAGCACCTGGAGGCCTACATCGCGGCTCCACACTGAAGCTTTCTTT
TRBD2	TRBV7-8	TRBJ2-5	18	-	CASSPPRRLAGIQETQYF	TGTGCCAGCAGCCCCCCCAGGCGACTAGCGGGGATCCAAGAGACCCAGTACTTC
TRBD2	TRBV19	TRBJ2-7	15	-	CASTPAGDWSYEQYF	TGTGCCAGTACCCCGGCGGGGGATTGGTCCTACGAGCAGTACTTC
TRBD1	TRBV3-1/TRBV3-2	TRBJ2-5	15	-	CASSQLGQAGETQYF	TGTGCCAGCAGCCAATTAGGACAGGCTGGGGAGACCCAGTACTTC
-	TRBV11-3	TRBJ2-7	15	-	CASSLAATGSYEQYF	TGTGCCAGCAGCTTAGCCGCTACAGGATCCTACGAGCAGTACTTC
TRBD1	TRBV19	TRBJ1-1	13	-	CASSSHRGTEAFF	TGTGCCAGTAGTAGCCACAGGGGGACTGAAGCTTTCTTT
-	TRBV5-1	TRBJ1-4	15	-	CASSSQGQPNEKLFF	TGCGCCAGCAGCTCCCAAGGACAGCCTAATGAAAAACTGTTTTTT
-	TRBV19	TRBJ1-4	14	-	CASSNQAGREKLFF	TGTGCCAGTAGTAACCAGGCTGGGAGGGAAAAACTGTTTTTT
TRBD1	TRBV7-9	TRBJ2-7	16	-	CASSARQGTSSYEQYF	TGTGCCAGCAGCGCCCGACAGGGGACGAGCTCCTACGAGCAGTACTTC
TRBD1	TRBV29-1	TRBJ1-1	10	once	CSTGTGGAFF	TGCAGTACCGGGACAGGAGGGGCTTTCTTT
TRBD2	TRBV5-6	TRBJ2-2	15	-	CASSGRVGRTGELFF	TGTGCCAGCAGCGGGAGGGTCGGTCGTACTGGGGAGCTGTTTTTT
TRBD1	TRBV7-9	TRBJ1-4	16	-	CASSLGDRGANEKLFF	TGTGCCAGCAGCTTAGGGGACAGGGGTGCGAATGAAAAACTGTTTTTT
TRBD1	TRBV5-6	TRBJ1-2	14	-	CASSRQGRNYGYTF	TGTGCCAGCAGCCGACAGGGTAGGAACTATGGCTACACCTTC
-	TRBV6-5	TRBJ1-5	15	-	CASSYGGASNQPQHF	TGTGCCAGCAGTTACGGGGGGGCGAGCAATCAGCCCCAGCATTTT
TRBD1	TRBV4-3	TRBJ1-2	15	-	CASSPKAGQGRGYTF	TGCGCCAGCAGCCCCAAGGCGGGACAGGGGAGAGGCTACACCTTC
-	TRBV19	TRBJ1-5	14	few	CASSMEGYNQPQHF	TGTGCCAGTAGTATGGAGGGTTACAATCAGCCCCAGCATTTT
-	TRBV6-2/TRBV6-3	TRBJ1-6	14	few	CASSYTGENSPLHF	TGTGCCAGCAGTTACACCGGGGAGAATTCACCCCTCCACTTT